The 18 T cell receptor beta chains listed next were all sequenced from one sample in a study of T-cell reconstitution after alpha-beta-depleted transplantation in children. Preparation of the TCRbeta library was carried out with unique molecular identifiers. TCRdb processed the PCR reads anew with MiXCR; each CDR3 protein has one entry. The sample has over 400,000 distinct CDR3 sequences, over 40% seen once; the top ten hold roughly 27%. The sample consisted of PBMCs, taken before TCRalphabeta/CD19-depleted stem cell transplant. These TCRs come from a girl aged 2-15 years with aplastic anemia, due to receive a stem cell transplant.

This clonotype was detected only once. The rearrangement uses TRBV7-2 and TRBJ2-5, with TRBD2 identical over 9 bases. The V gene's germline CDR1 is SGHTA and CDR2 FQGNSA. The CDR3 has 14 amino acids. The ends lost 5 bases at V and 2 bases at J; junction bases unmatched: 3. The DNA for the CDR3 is TGTGCCAGCAGCAAACTAGCGGGTCAAGAGACCCAGTACTTC. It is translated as CASSKLAGQETQYF.

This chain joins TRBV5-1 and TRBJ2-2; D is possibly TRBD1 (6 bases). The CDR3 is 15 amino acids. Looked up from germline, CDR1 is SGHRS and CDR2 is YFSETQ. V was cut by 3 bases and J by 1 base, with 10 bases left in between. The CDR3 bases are TGCGCCAGCAGCTCGCTGACAGGGAACACCGGGGAGCTGTTTTTT. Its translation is CASSSLTGNTGELFF. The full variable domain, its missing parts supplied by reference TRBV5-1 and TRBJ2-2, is KAGVTQTPRYLIKTRGQQVTLSCSPISGHRSVSWYQQTPGQGLQFLFEYFSETQRNKGNFPGRFSGRQFSNSRSEMNVSTLELGDSALYLCASSSLTGNTGELFFGEGSRLTVL.

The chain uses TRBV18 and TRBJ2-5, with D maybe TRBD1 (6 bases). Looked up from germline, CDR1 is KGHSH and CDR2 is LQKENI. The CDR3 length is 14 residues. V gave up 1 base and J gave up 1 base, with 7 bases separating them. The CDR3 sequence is CASSPQQGQETQYF. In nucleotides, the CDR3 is TGTGCCAGCTCACCACAACAGGGCCAAGAGACCCAGTACTTC.

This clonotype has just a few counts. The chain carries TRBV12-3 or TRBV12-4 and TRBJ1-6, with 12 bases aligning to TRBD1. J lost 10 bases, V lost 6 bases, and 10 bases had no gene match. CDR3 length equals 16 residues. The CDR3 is CASRGTGGAGRSPLHF. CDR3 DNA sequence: TGTGCCAGCAGAGGGACAGGGGGCGCCGGTCGGTCACCCCTCCACTTT.

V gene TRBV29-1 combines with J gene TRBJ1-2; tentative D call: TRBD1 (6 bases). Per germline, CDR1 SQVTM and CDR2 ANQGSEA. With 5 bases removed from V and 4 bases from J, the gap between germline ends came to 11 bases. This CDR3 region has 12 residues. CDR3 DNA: TGCAGCGTTCGGGGACAAACCTATGGCTACACCTTC. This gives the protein CSVRGQTYGYTF.

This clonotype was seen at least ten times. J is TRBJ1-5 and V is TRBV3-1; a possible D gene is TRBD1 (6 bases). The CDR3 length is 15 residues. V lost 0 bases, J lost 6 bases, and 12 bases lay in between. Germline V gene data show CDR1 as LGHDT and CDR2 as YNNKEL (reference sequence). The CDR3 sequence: CASSQDGTRGQPQHF. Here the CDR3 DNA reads TGTGCCAGCAGCCAAGATGGGACCAGGGGTCAGCCCCAGCATTTT.

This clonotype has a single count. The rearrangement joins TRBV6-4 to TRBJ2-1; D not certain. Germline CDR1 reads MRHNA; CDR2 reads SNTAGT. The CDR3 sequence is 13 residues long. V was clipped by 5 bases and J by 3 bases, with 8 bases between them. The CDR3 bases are TGTGCCAGCAGTAGAGAACGCTACAATGAGCAGTTCTTC. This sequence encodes CASSRERYNEQFF.

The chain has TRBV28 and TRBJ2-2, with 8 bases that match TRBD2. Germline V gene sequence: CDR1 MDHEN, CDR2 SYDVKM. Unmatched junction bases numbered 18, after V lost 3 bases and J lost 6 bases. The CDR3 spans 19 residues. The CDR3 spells CASSLVLAGTIGGAGELFF. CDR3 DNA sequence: TGTGCCAGCAGTTTGGTGTTAGCGGGGACTATCGGCGGGGCCGGGGAGCTGTTTTTT.

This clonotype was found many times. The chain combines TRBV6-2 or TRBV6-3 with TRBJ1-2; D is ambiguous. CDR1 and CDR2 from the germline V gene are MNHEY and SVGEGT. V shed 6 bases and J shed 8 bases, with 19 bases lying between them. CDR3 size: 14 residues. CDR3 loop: CASRPTGPTGGYTF. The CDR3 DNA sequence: TGTGCCAGCAGGCCCACCGGGCCGACGGGAGGCTACACCTTC.

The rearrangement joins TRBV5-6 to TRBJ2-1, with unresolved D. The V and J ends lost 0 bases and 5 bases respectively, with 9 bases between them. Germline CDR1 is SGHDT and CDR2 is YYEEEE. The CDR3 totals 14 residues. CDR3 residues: CASSLVAADNEQFF. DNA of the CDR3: TGTGCCAGCAGCTTGGTGGCGGCAGACAATGAGCAGTTCTTC.

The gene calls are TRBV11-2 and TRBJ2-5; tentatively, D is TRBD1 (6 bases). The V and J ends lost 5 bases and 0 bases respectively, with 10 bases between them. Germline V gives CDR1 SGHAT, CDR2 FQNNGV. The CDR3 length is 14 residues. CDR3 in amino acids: CASSPYRDQETQYF. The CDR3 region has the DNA TGTGCCAGCAGCCCGTACAGGGACCAAGAGACCCAGTACTTC.

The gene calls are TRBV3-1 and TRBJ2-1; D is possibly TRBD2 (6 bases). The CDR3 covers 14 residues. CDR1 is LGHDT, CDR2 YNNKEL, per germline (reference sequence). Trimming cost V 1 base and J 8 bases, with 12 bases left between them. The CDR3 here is CASSQGGVWDEQFF. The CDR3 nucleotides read TGTGCCAGCAGCCAAGGGGGGGTTTGGGATGAGCAGTTCTTC.

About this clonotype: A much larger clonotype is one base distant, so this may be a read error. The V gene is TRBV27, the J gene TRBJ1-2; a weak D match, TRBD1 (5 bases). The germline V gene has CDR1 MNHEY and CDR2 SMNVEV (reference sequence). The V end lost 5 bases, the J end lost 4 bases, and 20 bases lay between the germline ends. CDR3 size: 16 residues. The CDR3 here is CASSPASARASYGYTF. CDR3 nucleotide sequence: TGTGCCAGCAGTCCAGCCTCGGCCAGGGCCAGCTATGGCTACACCTTC.

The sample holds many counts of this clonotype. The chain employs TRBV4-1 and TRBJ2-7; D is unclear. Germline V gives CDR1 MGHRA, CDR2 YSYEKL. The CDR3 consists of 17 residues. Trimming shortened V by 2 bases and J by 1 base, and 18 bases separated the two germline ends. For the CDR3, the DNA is TGCGCCAGCAGCCAAAATGATTTAGGTTTTACTTCCTACGAGCAGTACTTC. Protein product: CASSQNDLGFTSYEQYF.

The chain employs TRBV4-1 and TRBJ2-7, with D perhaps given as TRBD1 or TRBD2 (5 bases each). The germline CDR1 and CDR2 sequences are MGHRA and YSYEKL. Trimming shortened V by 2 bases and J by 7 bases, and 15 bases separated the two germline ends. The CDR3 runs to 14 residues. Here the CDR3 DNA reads TGCGCCAGCAGCCAAACAATTTGGGGGTCGGAGCAGTACTTC. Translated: CASSQTIWGSEQYF.

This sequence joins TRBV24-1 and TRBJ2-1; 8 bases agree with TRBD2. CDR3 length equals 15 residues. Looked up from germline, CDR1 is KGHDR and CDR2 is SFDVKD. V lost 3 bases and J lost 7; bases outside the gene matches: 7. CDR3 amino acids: CATSDSRGGLNEQFF. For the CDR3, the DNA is TGTGCCACCAGTGATAGCCGCGGGGGGCTGAATGAGCAGTTCTTC.

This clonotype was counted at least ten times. CDR3 bases: TGCAGCGTTGAACTACGGGACAGGGAACTAGCCAAAAACATTCAGTACTTC. Its translation is CSVELRDRELAKNIQYF. The chain carries TRBV29-1 and TRBJ2-4; TRBD1 matches 9 bases. From germline, CDR1 is SQVTM and CDR2 ANQGSEA. The CDR3 is 17 amino acids. The V and J ends lost 2 bases and 0 bases, in that order; junction bases with no gene match: 8.

The CDR3 reads CASSPVYSGRHDYNEQFF. DNA of the CDR3: TGCGCCAGCAGCCCGGTCTATAGCGGGAGACACGACTACAATGAGCAGTTCTTC. V usage is TRBV5-1 and J usage is TRBJ2-1, with 9 bases lining up with TRBD2. V was clipped by 4 bases and J by 3 bases; unmatched bases: 14. Germline V gene data show CDR1 as SGHRS and CDR2 as YFSETQ. The CDR3 runs to 18 residues.